What follows is one T cell receptor beta chain and its context. Antigen: not known. This specimen belongs to a study of CXCR3-negative and CXCR3-positive naive CD8 T cells. Study-level information: There were 140 million or so TRB reads altogether, and each library had about 1.5 +/- 0.3 million of them.

Researchers prepared the TRB cDNA libraries using 5' RACE with UMI labels. No DNA is given; TCRdb re-called the 5' RACE reads and lists each CDR3 protein once. This sample's clone table lists around 50,000 distinct CDR3 sequences. The CDR3 spans 13 residues. From germline, CDR1 is SEHNR and CDR2 FQNEAQ (reference sequence). The study, taken as a whole, reports: CXCR3-negative and CXCR3-positive naive cells shared comparable TRBV-TRBJ usage, but memory cells did not. Memory CD8+ cells showed much lower diversity, while both naive subsets displayed comparably high diversity.

Sequenced material: memory CD8+ T cells from blood. This clonotype was sampled from a human donor in good health. Some clones in this sample may be carry-over from other donors' samples. V gene TRBV7-9 combines with J gene TRBJ2-5. The CDR3 protein is CASSFDMEETQYF.